What follows are 10 T cell receptor beta chains derived from one specimen sequenced in a study of blood T cell repertoires in COVID-19. Assay: immunoSEQ multiplex PCR; the TCRdb copy retains only in-frame clones and omits some. In the table there are more than 250,000 clones, approximately 80% of which are singletons. Specimen: peripheral blood. Every receptor here comes from a human donor in a cohort sampled during active COVID-19.

This rearrangement joins TRBV5-8 to TRBJ2-5; D ambiguous. The CDR3 is 14 residues long. The V and J ends lost 5 bases and 3 bases respectively, with 14 bases between them. Germline lookup yields CDR1 SGHTS and CDR2 YDEGEE. The CDR3 reads CASRPLPPKETQYF. For the CDR3, the DNA is TGTGCCAGCAGACCCCTACCGCCTAAAGAGACCCAGTACTTC.

This chain uses TRBV7-3 with TRBJ2-1; D ambiguous. Germline V gene data show CDR1 as SGHTA and CDR2 as FQGTGA. The CDR3 consists of 13 residues. Trimming removed 5 bases at V and 6 bases at J, with 11 bases between. In DNA form, the CDR3 reads TGTGCCAGCAGCAAGACTGCCTCCAATGAGCAGTTCTTC. Translated, it gives CASSKTASNEQFF.

This clone was recorded once. The chain is built from TRBV9 and TRBJ2-3; D may be TRBD1 (5 bases). Germline V lookup: CDR1 SGDLS, CDR2 YYNGEE. The V end was cut by 0 bases, the J end by 0 bases, with 20 bases between. The CDR3 runs 19 residues. The CDR3 is CASSVELRGRSISTDTQYF. Written as DNA, the CDR3 is TGTGCCAGCAGCGTAGAACTTAGGGGCCGCTCGATTAGCACAGATACGCAGTATTTT.

CDR3 bases: TGCGCCAGCAGCAAGGGACTAGCGGGAGTAGAGACCCAGTACTTC. Protein product: CASSKGLAGVETQYF. The J gene is TRBJ2-5, the V gene TRBV5-1, with 14 bases identical to TRBD2. Germline CDR1 is SGHRS and CDR2 is YFSETQ. The CDR3 consists of 15 residues. V shed 4 bases, J shed 4 bases, and the junction held 3 bases outside the gene matches.

The V gene is TRBV7-8, the J gene TRBJ2-2; 11 nucleotides agree with TRBD1. This CDR3 spans 16 amino acids. Germline values: CDR1 SGHVS, CDR2 FQNEAQ. Trimming took 1 base from V and 5 from J; bases not matched to a gene: 3. The CDR3 protein is CASSLGGQGVTGELFF. In DNA form, the CDR3 reads TGTGCCAGCAGCTTAGGGGGACAGGGGGTAACCGGGGAGCTGTTTTTT.

The genes are TRBV19 and TRBJ2-7, with 7 bases fitting TRBD1. Germline-derived CDR1 and CDR2 are LNHDA and SQIVND (reference sequence). This CDR3 contains 13 residues. V was pared by 6 bases and J by 3 bases, with 5 bases of the junction left unmatched. CDR3 region: CASSGQVFYEQYF. In DNA, the CDR3 is TGTGCCAGTAGCGGACAGGTTTTCTACGAGCAGTACTTC.

The V gene is TRBV11-2, the J gene TRBJ2-7; D remains ambiguous. The CDR3 covers 12 residues. The V end was cut by 2 bases, the J end by 7 bases, with 9 bases between. The germline gives CDR1 SGHAT, CDR2 FQNNGV. For the CDR3, the DNA is TGTGCCAGCAGCTTATCGGTCGTAGAGCAGTACTTC. It is translated as CASSLSVVEQYF.

The V and J genes are TRBV9 and TRBJ1-1, with D possibly matching TRBD1 (5 bases). V lost 0 bases and J lost 0, with 9 bases in between. The CDR3 runs to 15 residues. Germline CDR1 and CDR2: SGDLS and YYNGEE. The CDR3 DNA follows: TGTGCCAGCAGCGTAGATCCGGGGGTGAACACTGAAGCTTTCTTT. Residues: CASSVDPGVNTEAFF.

The chain combines TRBV5-6 with TRBJ2-7; 7 positions match TRBD1. V gave up 2 bases and J gave up 4 bases; unmatched junction bases: 6. The CDR3 is 14 amino acids. The germline V gene has CDR1 SGHDT and CDR2 YYEEEE. This chain's CDR3 is CASSFPGTEYEQYF. CDR3 bases: TGTGCCAGCAGCTTTCCCGGGACAGAGTACGAGCAGTACTTC.

The chain is built from TRBV7-3 and TRBJ2-1; no firm D call. V was pared by 3 bases and J by 9 bases, with 12 bases between. Germline V lookup: CDR1 SGHTA, CDR2 FQGTGA. The CDR3 totals 13 residues. This CDR3 reads CASSFDLDTEQFF. The CDR3, as DNA: TGTGCCAGCAGCTTCGACTTGGATACTGAGCAGTTCTTC.